Shown below are 10 T cell receptor beta chains from a single sample sequenced in a study of T-cell reconstitution after alpha-beta-depleted transplantation in children. It was with unique molecular identifiers that the TCRbeta library was prepared. Via MiXCR, TCRdb re-called the PCR reads, giving one row per CDR3 protein. The repertoire holds about 440,000 distinct CDR3 sequences, with roughly two fifths as singletons. The starting material was PBMCs, obtained before TCRalphabeta/CD19-depleted stem cell transplant. The receptors were sampled from a girl aged 2 to 10 with aplastic anemia, due to receive a stem cell transplant.

This clonotype was counted at least ten times. The gene calls are TRBV28 and TRBJ2-7; D is possibly TRBD2 (6 bases). Between the trimmed V and J ends, which lost 6 bases and 6 bases, there was a span of 15 bases. CDR1 MDHEN and CDR2 SYDVKM come from the germline V gene. This CDR3 spans 13 amino acids. CDR3 nucleotide sequence: TGTGCCAGCAGCCTGGAGGGTCGCATCGAGCAGTACTTC. Translated: CASSLEGRIEQYF.

The rearrangement joins TRBV20-1 to TRBJ2-3; 9 bases fit TRBD2. V dropped 6 bases and J dropped 6; count of bases not matched to a gene: 10. Germline V gene lookup returns CDR1 DFQATT and CDR2 SNEGSKA (reference sequence). The CDR3 is 14 residues long. The CDR3 DNA sequence: TGCAGTGCCCCGCCGAGCGGGGGGCGTGATACGCAGTATTTT. Translated, it gives CSAPPSGGRDTQYF.

The J gene is TRBJ2-7, the V gene TRBV11-1; TRBD2 matches 11 bases. V dropped 5 bases and J dropped 3; count of bases not matched to a gene: 18. The germline V gene encodes CDR1 SGHAT and CDR2 FQDESV (reference sequence). This CDR3 spans 19 amino acids. CDR3 coding DNA: TGTGCCAGCAGCCCGAGCGTAGGACGCGGACTAGCGGGTTACTACGAGCAGTACTTC. As protein: CASSPSVGRGLAGYYEQYF.

The sample holds a few counts of this clonotype. V usage is TRBV7-3 and J usage is TRBJ1-1, with D hard to call. V gave up 5 bases and J gave up 1 base, with 8 bases separating them. CDR1 is SGHTA and CDR2 is FQGTGA in the germline V gene. There are 13 residues in the CDR3. The CDR3 sequence is CASSPHKNTEAFF. The DNA for the CDR3 is TGTGCCAGCAGCCCGCACAAGAACACTGAAGCTTTCTTT. The variable domain in full, completed from reference TRBV7-3 and TRBJ1-1, reads GAGVSQTPSNKVTEKGKYVELRCDPISGHTALYWYRQSLGQGPEFLIYFQGTGAADDSGLPNDRFFAVRPEGSVSTLKIQRTERGDSAVYLCASSPHKNTEAFFGQGTRLTVV.

With regard to this clonotype: It may be a read error: a sequence one base away is much more abundant. The rearrangement joins TRBV28 to TRBJ2-3, with 12 bases matching TRBD2. V dropped 4 bases and J dropped 2; count of bases not matched to a gene: 16. This CDR3 contains 20 residues. Per the germline V gene, CDR1 is MDHEN and CDR2 is SYDVKM. The CDR3 DNA sequence: TGTGCCAGCAGTTCTCTGAAGGGGAGCGGACTAGCGGGGTACACAGATACGCAGTATTTT. Its translation is CASSSLKGSGLAGYTDTQYF. Full variable domain (missing parts from reference TRBV28 and TRBJ2-3): DVKVTQSSRYLVKRTGEKVFLECVQDMDHENMFWYRQDPGLGLRLIYFSYDVKMKEKGDIPEGYSVSREKKERFSLILESASTNQTSMYLCASSSLKGSGLAGYTDTQYFGPGTRLTVL.

This clonotype was seen many times. This chain joins TRBV3-1 and TRBJ1-3, with 8 nucleotides matching TRBD1. CDR1 is LGHDT, CDR2 YNNKEL, per germline (reference sequence). V was clipped by 4 bases and J by 0 bases; unmatched bases: 20. The CDR3 runs 21 residues. The CDR3 coding sequence is TGTGCCAGCAGCCGACCCACCGGGACAGGAGTGAGCACTAGCTCTGGAAACACCATATATTTT. Its translation: CASSRPTGTGVSTSSGNTIYF.

The chain carries TRBV4-1 and TRBJ2-3; no definite D call. Germline V lookup: CDR1 MGHRA, CDR2 YSYEKL. V dropped 1 base and J dropped 2 bases, with 19 bases sitting between them. The CDR3 loop spans 18 amino acids. CDR3 DNA sequence: TGCGCCAGCAGCCAAGTAGTCGTATTTGATCCACTCACAGATACGCAGTATTTT. Its protein is CASSQVVVFDPLTDTQYF.

The chain links TRBV10-3 to TRBJ2-7; 11 bases map to TRBD1. V lost 8 bases and J lost 4; bases outside the gene matches: 1. The CDR3 totals 12 residues. CDR1 is ENHRY and CDR2 is SYGVKD in the germline V gene. CDR3 protein: CAIGTGGYEQYF. CDR3 DNA: TGTGCCATCGGGACAGGGGGATACGAGCAGTACTTC.

V is TRBV30 and J is TRBJ2-7; D might be TRBD1 (5 bases). CDR1 is GTSNPN, CDR2 SVGIG, per germline (reference sequence). The V gene lost 3 bases and the J gene lost 7 bases, with 16 bases spanning the gap. The CDR3 spans 13 residues. The CDR3 DNA is TGTGCCTGGAGGGGGCAGTTAGGCAGAGAGCAGTACTTC. Translating it yields CAWRGQLGREQYF.

This clonotype is a singleton in its sample. This chain links TRBV24-1 with TRBJ2-2; D not certain. Germline-derived CDR1 and CDR2 are KGHDR and SFDVKD. V lost 5 bases and J lost 6, with 6 bases in between. The CDR3 length is 12 residues. The CDR3 is CATSGSPGELFF. As DNA, the CDR3 is TGTGCCACCAGTGGGAGTCCCGGGGAGCTGTTTTTT.